This TCR beta chain comes out of a study of cytomegalovirus exposure and HLA in healthy donors. To note about this clone: Its antigen is still unknown.

Study findings and constraints: Previous analysis showed most TCR beta V segments were productive about 90% or about 30% of the time. Some V segments, including TRBV6-2 and TRBV6-3, were excluded as indistinguishable.

The junction had 4 bases not matched to a gene; V was cut back by 10 bases and J by 4 bases. The CDR3 covers 12 residues. This PCR relied on a set of 60 Vbeta primers and 13 Jbeta primers. Repertoires were generated with immunoSEQ multiplex PCR, while TCRdb's copy carries only in-frame clones and drops some. The table has a few hundred thousand clones, 80% seen once. Sequencing was done on a sample of PBMCs. The J gene is TRBJ2-5, the V gene TRBV6-7; 9 bases agree with TRBD1. TRBV6-7 is flagged as an ORF with uncertain function. The TCR comes from a girl aged 2-15 years in good health and CMV-seronegative. CDR3 amino acids: CAIPDRGETQYF. For the CDR3, the DNA is TGTGCCATCCCGGACAGGGGAGAGACCCAGTACTTC.